Listed below are T cell receptor beta chains from one sample, sequenced in a study of blood T cell repertoires in COVID-19. The protocol was immunoSEQ multiplex PCR, while the TCRdb copy is restricted to in-frame clones and leaves out a portion. Counted here are more than 95,000 clones, roughly 81% occurring once; the ten biggest clones make up around a tenth. Sequenced: peripheral blood. These receptors originate from a woman in her 70s with acute or convalescent COVID-19. Each CDR3 is given with its conserved first and last residue. A D gene is named only where the DNA matches it firmly. Clone sizes are given selectively: once, few, many, or a class where the clone is expanded.

TRBD1 | NA | TRBJ1-5 | TRBV7-9 | TGTGCCAGCAGCTCGGACAGGGGAGTTCGTCAGCCCCAGCATTTT | CASSSDRGVRQPQHF
NA | NA | TRBJ2-5 | TRBV30 | TGTGCCTGGAGTGTTAAGGGACAAAATTCAGAGACCCAGTACTTC | CAWSVKGQNSETQYF
TRBD1 | NA | TRBJ1-6 | TRBV30 | TGTGCCTGGAACAGGGGAGATTCACCCCTCCACTTT | CAWNRGDSPLHF
TRBD1 | NA | TRBJ1-2 | TRBV28 | TGTGCCAGCAGTTCCGGACAGGTTACGGCGGGGGGCTACACCTTC | CASSSGQVTAGGYTF
TRBD2 | NA | TRBJ2-7 | TRBV30 | TGTGCCTGGAACGAAGCGGGAGGGCCCAACTACGAGCAGTACTTC | CAWNEAGGPNYEQYF
NA | NA | TRBJ1-2 | TRBV28 | TGTGCCAGCAGCTCCGCCCGGGGACACGGCTACACCTTC | CASSSARGHGYTF
TRBD1 | NA | TRBJ2-7 | TRBV25-1 | TGTGCCGTCGGGACAGGAGGCGAGCAGTACTTC | CAVGTGGEQYF
TRBD2 | NA | TRBJ2-1 | TRBV6-5 | TGTGCCAGCAGTTACTACGGACTAGCGGTCGTAGATGAGCAGTTCTTC | CASSYYGLAVVDEQFF
TRBD1 | NA | TRBJ1-2 | TRBV6-4 | TGTGCCAGCAGTGATCGGACAGGCTATGGCTACACCTTC | CASSDRTGYGYTF
TRBD1 | once | TRBJ1-1 | TRBV12-5 | TGTGCTAGTGGTTTGGCAATTGGGACAGGGGACACTGAAGCTTTCTTT | CASGLAIGTGDTEAFF
NA | once | TRBJ1-1 | TRBV4-1 | TGCGCCAGCAGCCAAGGTTCGGGGGAACCCATGAACACTGAAGCTTTCTTT | CASSQGSGEPMNTEAFF
TRBD2 | NA | TRBJ2-5 | TRBV9 | TGTGCCAGCAGCGTAGCTCCCCCTAGCGGGGGGGGTGAGACCCAGTACTTC | CASSVAPPSGGGETQYF
NA | NA | TRBJ1-3 | TRBV9 | TGTGCCAGCAGCGTAGGGCAGGGAAACACCATATATTTT | CASSVGQGNTIYF
TRBD1 | NA | TRBJ1-2 | TRBV27 | TGTGCCAGCAGTTCCCTACGAGACAGGGACCGATCAACCAACTATGGCTACACCTTC | CASSSLRDRDRSTNYGYTF
NA | few | TRBJ1-1 | TRBV27 | TGTGCCAGCAGTCCACTTTCGGGTCCTGAAGCTTTCTTT | CASSPLSGPEAFF
TRBD1 | NA | TRBJ2-6 | TRBV27 | TGTGCCAGCAGTTTATCGACAGGGGCTGGGGCCAACGTCCTGACTTTC | CASSLSTGAGANVLTF
TRBD2 | NA | TRBJ2-2 | TRBV4-1 | TGCGCCAGCAGCCCTGGGACTAGCGGGAGGGCGAACACCGGGGAGCTGTTTTTT | CASSPGTSGRANTGELFF
TRBD1 | NA | TRBJ2-3 | TRBV6-2/TRBV6-3 | TGTGCCAGCAGTAGGGGGACAGGAACAGATACGCAGTATTTT | CASSRGTGTDTQYF
NA | NA | TRBJ2-7 | TRBV29-1 | TGCAGCGTTGACACTGCACAGGGAACGAACGAGCAGTACTTC | CSVDTAQGTNEQYF
NA | NA | TRBJ2-5 | TRBV28 | TGTGCCAGCAACGGGGGCGGGAGAGGCCAAGAGACCCAGTACTTC | CASNGGGRGQETQYF
TRBD1 | NA | TRBJ1-1 | TRBV29-1 | TGCAGCGTTGGACCCGGGACAGGGCGAGCAGGCACTGAAGCTTTCTTT | CSVGPGTGRAGTEAFF
NA | NA | TRBJ1-5 | TRBV14 | TGTGCCAGCAGCCAAGATTACAATCAGCCCCAGCATTTT | CASSQDYNQPQHF
TRBD2 | once | TRBJ2-2 | TRBV6-2/TRBV6-3 | TGTGCCAGCAGTTACGTAGGGACTAGCGGAGATCCGAACACCGGGGAGCTGTTTTTT | CASSYVGTSGDPNTGELFF
NA | NA | TRBJ1-2 | TRBV6-5 | TGTGCCAGCAGCCTGACAGCAGCCGGTTATGGCTACACCTTC | CASSLTAAGYGYTF
TRBD1 | NA | TRBJ2-3 | TRBV25-1 | TGTGCCAGCAGTCTGACAGGGGGCGCCTCAGATACGCAGTATTTT | CASSLTGGASDTQYF
NA | medium-sized | TRBJ1-2 | TRBV7-6 | TGTGCCAGCAGCTTAGTCGACTTGGACGGGGATGGCTACACCTTC | CASSLVDLDGDGYTF
TRBD1 | NA | TRBJ2-6 | TRBV29-1 | TGCAGCGTGGCTGGACAGGGGGACTCTGGGGCCAACGTCCTGACTTTC | CSVAGQGDSGANVLTF
TRBD1 | once | TRBJ2-7 | TRBV30 | TGTGCCTGGAGTGTAACAGGGGGTGGCTACGAGCAGTACTTC | CAWSVTGGGYEQYF
NA | NA | TRBJ2-1 | TRBV7-9 | TGTGCCAGCAGCTTAGGGCGGGAGCAGTTCTTC | CASSLGREQFF
NA | once | TRBJ2-3 | TRBV24-1 | TGTGCCACCAGTGATGCCCTGGGCTTACCTTGGGTAGATACGCAGTATTTT | CATSDALGLPWVDTQYF
NA | NA | TRBJ2-5 | TRBV24-1 | TGTGCCACCAGTGGGGGCGAGACCCAGTACTTC | CATSGGETQYF
TRBD1 | NA | TRBJ1-1 | TRBV9 | TGTGCCAGCGGGCAGGGGGCCGGTGAAGCTTTCTTT | CASGQGAGEAFF